This TCR beta chain emerged from a study of cytomegalovirus exposure and HLA in healthy donors. This clone showed up just a few times. PCR amplification relied on 60 Vbeta primers (plus 13 Jbeta primers). Repertoires were generated with immunoSEQ multiplex PCR, while TCRdb's copy carries only in-frame clones and drops some. The sample lists fewer than 55,000 clones; about 70% were seen once. From germline, CDR1 is LGHNA and CDR2 YSLEER. The V gene end was trimmed by 0 bases and the J gene end by 5 bases; junction bases not matched to a gene: 4. CDR3 length equals 16 residues. The sample was PBMCs. The receptor's source is a woman aged 50 to 60 in good health and CMV-seropositive. The chain is built from TRBV4-3 and TRBJ2-1, with TRBD2 matching over 10 bases. CDR3 protein: CASSQDWTSGHNEQFF. CDR3 sequence (DNA): TGCGCCAGCAGCCAAGATTGGACTAGCGGTCACAATGAGCAGTTCTTC.